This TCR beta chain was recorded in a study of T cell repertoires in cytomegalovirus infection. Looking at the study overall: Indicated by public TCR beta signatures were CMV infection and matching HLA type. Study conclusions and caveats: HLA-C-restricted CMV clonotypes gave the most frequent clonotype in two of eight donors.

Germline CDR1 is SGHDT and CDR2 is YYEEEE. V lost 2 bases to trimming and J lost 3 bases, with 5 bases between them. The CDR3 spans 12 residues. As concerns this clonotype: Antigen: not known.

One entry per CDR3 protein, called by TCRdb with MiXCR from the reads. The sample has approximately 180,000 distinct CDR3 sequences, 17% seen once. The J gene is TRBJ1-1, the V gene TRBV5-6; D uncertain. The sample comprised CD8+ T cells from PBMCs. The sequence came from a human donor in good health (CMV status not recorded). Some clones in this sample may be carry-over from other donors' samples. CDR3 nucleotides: TGTGCCAGCAGCTTTAGCGACACTGAAGCTTTCTTT. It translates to CASSFSDTEAFF.